This T cell receptor beta chain was recovered during a study of cytotoxic CD8 clonotypes in ibrutinib-treated CLL. Study-level background: Sequenced samples delivered averages of around 260,000 productive templates and 87,000 or so productive rearrangements.

Here immunoSEQ multiplex PCR was the method, and the copy in TCRdb shows in-frame clones only, minus some. This repertoire shows 250,000 to 350,000 clones, around 69% found once; its top ten account for about 5.3%. The CDR3 consists of 16 residues. Germline V gene sequence: CDR1 SGHRS, CDR2 YFSETQ. V lost 0 bases to trimming and J lost 2 bases; unmatched junction nucleotides: 5. General study points: Few clonotypes were public, and these shrank or held steady under treatment.

A word on this clone: The antigen remains unidentified.

Source: PBMCs, taken at disease progression, from a patient treated with ibrutinib. The sequence derives from a human donor with chronic lymphocytic leukemia. The rearrangement joins TRBV5-1 to TRBJ2-7; 10 nucleotides agree with TRBD2. DNA for the CDR3: TGCGCCAGCAGCTTGGGTCCAGCGGGAGGGACCTACGAGCAGTACTTC. Protein: CASSLGPAGGTYEQYF.